This TCR beta chain was identified in a study of naive and memory T cell subsets (dated 2017 in TCRdb). In the study overall: The figure summarizing the skin biopsy and whole blood samples listed roughly ten blood donors, 7 tuberculin skin test biopsies and 3 saline control biopsies. PCR2 was typically run as a SYBR Green qPCR and stopped at a set threshold, although low-input samples could use end-point PCR of around 6 cycles instead. The paper as a whole reports these results and caveats: The RNA-based method was acknowledged to be potentially sensitive to changes in TCR transcripts with T cell activation and differentiation.

Using 3' ligation of a UMI-containing oligonucleotide to TCR cDNA, the study laid out a robust and sensitive protocol to amplify, sequence and analyze TCRs. For whole blood analysis, more than 2 ml of peripheral blood was drawn from adult healthy volunteers into Tempus tubes, and RNA was extracted according to the manufacturer's instructions. Total RNA, without cell sorting, was DNase treated with RQ1 DNase before reverse transcription, targeting about 1 to 1,100 ng input. Libraries were prepared from skin biopsies and whole blood to test how robust the pipeline was in samples where T cells are a minority population. The CDR3 sequence holds 15 residues, the cysteine and phenylalanine included. CDR3 DNA is the only sequence kept; it has 45 bases, read in frame from the first base. The germline V gene specifies MNHNS as CDR1 and SASEGT as CDR2. Relative to germline, V is 6 bases shorter and J is 2 bases shorter, with 16 bases between their ends.

The method was 5' RACE. The ligated cDNA was amplified by four rounds of PCR, in which nested alpha and beta constant region primers were used together with the SP2 primer. For the blood and skin samples, reverse transcription of TCR RNA was done with SuperScript IV along with alpha and beta constant region primers. Using T4 RNA ligase 1, an oligonucleotide carrying both the Illumina SP2 primer and a UMI was ligated onto the 3' end of the cDNA. The 12-nucleotide UMI consisted of two random hexamers with an eight-base spacer between the hexamers to prevent hairpin formation. From the second PCR onward, the TCR alpha and beta chain libraries were handled separately, and dual indexing was used for multiplexing. After pooling, the indexed libraries were analyzed by capillary electrophoresis and sequenced on either an Illumina MiSeq or NextSeq. PhiX DNA at about 5-7.5% was spiked into libraries to increase base diversity and improve cluster recognition. On the study's bioinformatics: Demultiplexor extracted UMIs from read 2, combined them with read 1 TCR sequence, and split reads by sample indices. Decombinator identified V and J genes and V-J junctions and gave each TCR a five-part identifier that included V and J deletions. UMIs were used by Collapsinator to correct sequencing errors and PCR amplification heterogeneity, so that a UMI-based abundance was obtained for each TCR. Identifiers were converted to nucleotide sequence by CDR3Translator and translated to amino acids, and CDR3 regions were extracted on the basis of terminal motifs. After normalization to the amount of input RNA, the error-corrected alpha and beta TCR counts from blood and from skin were compared. Using fastp at Q25 and MiXCR, TCRdb reprocessed the public reads and kept productive beta chains. When rows share a CDR3 protein, they turn into one entry using the most common DNA and genes. The V and J calls were determined by TCRdb, not by the authors. The sample profile shows about 62,000 distinct CDR3 sequences; more than 6.5% of them were found once. Of the sample, 19% is held by the ten largest clones.

In the case of this clonotype: Its antigen is not yet known. Base qualities are not provided; no much larger clone lies one nucleotide away.

The origin of this receptor is a female donor in good health. The rearranged chain carries TRBV6-1 and TRBJ2-5, and TRBD2 may be the D gene, going by 6 matching bases. The DNA sequence is given as TGTGCCAGCAGGTGGAGGGACGGCGGACAAGAGACCCAGTACTTC. It specifies CASRWRDGGQETQYF.